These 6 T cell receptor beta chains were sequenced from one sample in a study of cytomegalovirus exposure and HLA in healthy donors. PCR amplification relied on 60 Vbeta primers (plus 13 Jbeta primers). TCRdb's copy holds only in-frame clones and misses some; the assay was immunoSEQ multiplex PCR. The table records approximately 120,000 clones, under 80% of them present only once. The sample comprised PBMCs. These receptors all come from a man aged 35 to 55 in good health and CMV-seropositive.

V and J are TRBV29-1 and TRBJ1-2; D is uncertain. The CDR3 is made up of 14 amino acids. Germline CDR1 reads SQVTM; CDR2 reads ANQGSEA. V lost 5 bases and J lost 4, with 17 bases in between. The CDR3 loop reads CSVIKVSGGYGYTF. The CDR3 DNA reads TGCAGCGTTATTAAGGTTTCGGGTGGCTATGGCTACACCTTC.

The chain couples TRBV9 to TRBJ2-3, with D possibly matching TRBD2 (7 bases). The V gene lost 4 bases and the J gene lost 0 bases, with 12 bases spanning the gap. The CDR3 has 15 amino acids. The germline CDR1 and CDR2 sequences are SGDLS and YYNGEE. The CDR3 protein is CASSRGAVSTDTQYF. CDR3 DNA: TGTGCCAGCAGCCGGGGGGCGGTGAGCACAGATACGCAGTATTTT.

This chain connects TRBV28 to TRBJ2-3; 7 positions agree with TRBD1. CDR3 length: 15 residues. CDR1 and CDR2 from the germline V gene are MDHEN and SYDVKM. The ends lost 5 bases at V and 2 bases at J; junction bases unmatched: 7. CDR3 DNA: TGTGCCAGCAGTGTTAGAGGGGGCTTCACAGATACGCAGTATTTT. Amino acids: CASSVRGGFTDTQYF.

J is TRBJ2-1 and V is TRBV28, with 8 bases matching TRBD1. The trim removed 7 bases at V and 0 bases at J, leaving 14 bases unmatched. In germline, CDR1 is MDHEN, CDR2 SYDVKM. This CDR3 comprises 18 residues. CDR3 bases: TGTGCCAGCATATCGGACAGGGTCTCACGGGGCTCCTACAATGAGCAGTTCTTC. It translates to CASISDRVSRGSYNEQFF.

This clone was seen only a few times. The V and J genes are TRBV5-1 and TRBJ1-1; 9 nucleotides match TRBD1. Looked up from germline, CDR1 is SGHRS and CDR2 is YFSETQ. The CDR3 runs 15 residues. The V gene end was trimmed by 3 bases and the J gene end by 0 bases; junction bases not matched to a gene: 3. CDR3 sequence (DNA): TGCGCCAGCAGCTCAGACAGGGGGATGAACACTGAAGCTTTCTTT. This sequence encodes CASSSDRGMNTEAFF.

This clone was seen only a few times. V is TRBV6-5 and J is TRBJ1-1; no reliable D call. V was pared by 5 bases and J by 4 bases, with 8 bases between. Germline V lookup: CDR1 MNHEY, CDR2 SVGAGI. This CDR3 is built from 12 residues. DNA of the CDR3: TGTGCCAGCAGTCGGGGAGTCACTGAAGCTTTCTTT. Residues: CASSRGVTEAFF.